These 31 T cell receptor delta chains originate from one sample sequenced in a study of γδ T cells in repeated Plasmodium falciparum infection. Bulk repertoires came from Vgamma9/Vdelta2+ or Vdelta2-negative gammadelta T cells flow-sorted from PBMC. TCRdb repeated clone calling on the multiplex PCR reads with CATT. The sample has 85,000 to 90,000 delta-chain clones; about 1.5% are singletons. The sample taken for sequencing was gamma-delta T cells from blood. The receptor set was obtained from a pool of human donors (malaria-infected and uninfected, not separated).

With respect to this clone: This DNA translates differently at residue 11 from the TCRdb protein, which is that of a much larger clone; a read error is likely, and the protein shown is the DNA's own translation. The V call is TRDV2, the J call TRDJ2; D perhaps matches TRDD3 (6 bases). In the absence of a J gene in TCRdb, the DNA was matched to germline to assign it here. Trimming cost V 3 bases and J 6 bases, with 28 bases left between them. CDR3 length: 19 amino acids. Germline CDR1 is GEAIGNYY and CDR2 is EKD. The CDR3 bases are TGTGCCTGTGACCGGCGGGTAATGCTGGGGACAATACGGGCAGCACAACTCTTCTTT. This codes for CACDRRVMLGTIRAAQLFF.

This clone was found a few times. The protein TCRdb lists belongs to a much larger clone and differs from this DNA's translation at residue 12, which points to a read error; the protein shown is made from the DNA. This chain links TRDV3 with TRDJ1; TRDD3 might be the D (5 bases). Germline lookup yields CDR1 TVYSNPD and CDR2 GDNSRS (reference sequence). There are 15 residues in the CDR3. The CDR3 loop is CAFRSLGWYTDRLIF. The CDR3 nucleotides are TGTGCCTTTCGTTCCCTGGGTTGGTACACCGATAGACTCATCTTT.

In this sample, this clone turned up a few times. The TCRdb protein comes from a much larger clone and disagrees with this DNA's translation at residue 14, likely due to a read error; the protein given here is derived from the DNA. V gene TRDV2 combines with J gene TRDJ3; 12 nucleotides agree with TRDD3. TCRdb carries no J gene annotation; the J gene was assigned here by matching the DNA with germline. This CDR3 region has 19 residues. Germline V gives CDR1 GEAIGNYY, CDR2 EKD. The DNA of the CDR3 is TGTGCCTGTGACAGACTGGGGGATACTTGCTCCTGGGACGCCCGACAGATGTTTTTC. Residues: CACDRLGDTCSWDARQMFF.

This clone has only a few counts. The translation of this DNA and the TCRdb protein of a much larger clone differ at residue 10, probably owing to a read error; the protein shown here is translated from the DNA. The rearrangement joins TRDV2 to TRDJ1; 11 positions agree with TRDD3. Here the J gene was assigned by germline matching of the DNA, as TCRdb has none. Germline V gives CDR1 GEAIGNYY, CDR2 EKD. V shed 0 bases, J shed 0 bases, and the junction held 11 bases outside the gene matches. CDR3 length equals 19 residues. The CDR3 bases are TGTGCCTGTGACACCAAACTGGGGGATATGCCCCCTTACACCGATAAACTCATCTTT. This translates into CACDTKLGDMPPYTDKLIF.

Comments on this clone: This DNA's translation and the protein TCRdb lists, from a much larger clone, do not match at residue 9, likely due to a read error; the protein shown is translated from the DNA. The chain combines TRDV1 with TRDJ1; a possible D gene is TRDD2 (6 bases). TCRdb offers no J gene call, so here the DNA was matched to germline to obtain one. From germline, CDR1 is TSWWSYY and CDR2 QGS. Trimming cost V 0 bases and J 8 bases, with 28 bases left between them. CDR3 size: 19 residues. CDR3 protein: CALGELRPAPTGWAMKLIF. In DNA form, the CDR3 reads TGTGCTCTTGGGGAACTCCGACCCGCTCCTACGGGCTGGGCGATGAAACTCATCTTT.

To note about this clone: A read error likely explains why the TCRdb protein, taken from a much larger clone, differs from this DNA's translation at residue 16; the protein shown is translated from the DNA. The J gene is TRDJ1, the V gene TRDV1, with TRDD3 matching over 13 bases. Germline values: CDR1 TSWWSYY, CDR2 QGS. The V segment lost 2 bases and the J segment 0 bases; nucleotides outside the gene matches: 21. This CDR3 spans 23 amino acids. The chain's CDR3 is CALGERSAPPPTGGYGYTDKLIF. The CDR3 DNA reads as TGTGCTCTTGGGGAAAGGTCGGCTCCTCCACCTACTGGGGGATACGGCTACACCGATAAACTCATCTTT.

This clone was seen more than once but under ten times. A much larger clonotype is one base distant, so this may be a read error. The chain employs TRDV1 and TRDJ1; 13 bases map to TRDD3. Matching the DNA to germline supplied the J gene, which TCRdb does not give. In germline, CDR1 is TSWWSYY, CDR2 QGS. The CDR3 has 21 residues. Written as DNA, the CDR3 is TGCGCTCTTGGGGAACCGGCCGCGCCAGGGTTACTGGGGGATACGTGCGTAAAACTCATCTTT. Translation gives CALGEPAAPGLLGDTCVKLIF.

This clone was counted only a few times. The translation of this DNA and the TCRdb protein of a much larger clone differ at residue 13, probably owing to a read error; the protein shown here is translated from the DNA. This chain links TRDV1 with TRDJ1, with 7 bases lining up with TRDD3. The J gene is not listed in TCRdb, so it was assigned here from a DNA match to germline. V was clipped by 5 bases and J by 3 bases; unmatched bases: 18. CDR3 length: 18 residues. CDR1 and CDR2 from the germline V gene are TSWWSYY and QGS. The CDR3 sequence: CALGNSILAGIQPDKLIF. The CDR3 DNA is TGTGCTCTTGGGAATTCTATCCTTGCAGGGATACAACCCGATAAACTCATCTTT.

This clone was counted many times. A far larger clone is off by one base, so a read error is likely. Other DNA sequences within the sample encode an identical CDR3. This chain links TRDV2 with TRDJ1; 13 nucleotides align to TRDD3. CDR1 and CDR2 (germline): GEAIGNYY, EKD. This CDR3 spans 18 amino acids. The CDR3 sequence is CACDVLGDTRSGTDKLIF. The CDR3 nucleotides are TGTGCCTGTGACGTACTGGGGGATACGCGGTCAGGCACCGATAAACTTATCTTT.

As to this clone: TCRdb attributes to this sequence the protein of a much larger clone, which differs from the DNA translation at residue 20; a read error is likely, and the protein displayed is translated from the DNA. The V gene call is TRDV1, and the J gene call is absent; the tabulated D call, TRDD3, remains unverified against the DNA. This CDR3 is built from 22 residues. Germline V lookup: CDR1 TSWWSYY, CDR2 QGS. In DNA form, the CDR3 reads TGTGCTCTTGGGGATTCTTCCTTCCTCGGAAGAGTGTGGGGGATACGCACCGATAAACCCATCTTT. It is translated as CALGDSSFLGRVWGIRTDKPIF.

In its sample, this clone was seen a few times. Translating this DNA gives a protein that differs at residue 11 from the TCRdb one, which belongs to a much larger clone; a read error is likely, and the protein shown is this translation. The genes are TRDV1 and TRDJ1, with D possibly TRDD3 on 5 matching bases. Germline V CDR1 and CDR2: TSWWSYY, QGS. V gave up 1 base and J gave up 2 bases, with 23 bases separating them. The length of the CDR3 is 19 residues. CDR3 region: CALGEHYVSGGIDTDKLIF. For the CDR3, the DNA is TGTGCTCTTGGGGAACATTACGTCTCGGGGGGTATTGATACCGATAAACTCATCTTT.

This clone was recorded a few times. A single base is all that separates this from a far larger clone, so a read error is likely. This specimen includes other DNA sequences encoding the same CDR3. The V gene is TRDV1, the J gene TRDJ1; D is ambiguous. Since TCRdb gives no J gene, matching the DNA to germline was used here to assign it. Trimming shortened V by 1 base and J by 1 base, and 25 bases separated the two germline ends. The CDR3 is 20 residues long. Germline V gene data show CDR1 as TSWWSYY and CDR2 as QGS. The CDR3 loop is CALGERGDSPRRRFTDKLIF. The CDR3 region has the DNA TGTGCTCTTGGGGAACGGGGCGACAGCCCTCGCCGACGTTTCACCGATAAACTCATCTTT.

This clone was seen repeatedly, ten times or more. A far larger clone is off by one base, so a read error is likely. Within the sample, other DNA sequences also encode this same CDR3. The V gene is TRDV1, the J gene TRDJ1; TRDD3 aligns across 9 bases. Germline CDR1 TSWWSYY, CDR2 QGS. CDR3 length: 19 residues. CDR3 protein: CALGELAPNWGTYTDKLIF. CDR3 in DNA: TGTGCCCTTGGGGAACTAGCTCCTAACTGGGGGACGTACACCGATAAACTCATCTTT.

Remarks on this clone: A read error likely explains why the TCRdb protein, taken from a much larger clone, differs from this DNA's translation at residue 14; the protein shown is translated from the DNA. The gene calls are TRDV1 and TRDJ1; 10 bases align to TRDD3. CDR1 TSWWSYY and CDR2 QGS come from the germline V gene. The CDR3 length is 19 residues. V trimming: 4 bases; J trimming: 2 bases; junction bases outside the gene matches: 16. The chain's CDR3 is CALGGQIVLGDRKTDKLIF. CDR3 bases: TGTGCTCTTGGGGGACAAATAGTCCTGGGGGATAGGAAAACCGATAAACTCATCTTT.

This clone was counted at least ten times. This is likely an artifact of a read error, given a far larger clone one base away. Other DNA variants within this sample encode the same CDR3. This sequence joins TRDV2 and TRDJ1; the match to TRDD3 covers 10 bases. Matching the DNA to germline supplied the J gene, which TCRdb does not give. CDR3 length equals 18 residues. CDR1 is GEAIGNYY and CDR2 is EKD in the germline V gene. After removal of 7 bases from V and 2 bases from J, the junction contained 18 bases not matched to a gene. The DNA of the CDR3 is TGTGCCTGCGACCTTAATATCCCCTGGGGGATAGCGACCGATAAACTCATCTTT. Amino acids: CACDLNIPWGIATDKLIF.

To note about this clone: The protein in TCRdb stems from a much larger clone and differs at residue 9 from this DNA's translation, likely a read error; here the protein is translated from the DNA. The chain uses TRDV1 and TRDJ1; 10 bases are a match to TRDD3. Germline V gives CDR1 TSWWSYY, CDR2 QGS. The CDR3 covers 23 residues. V lost 5 bases and J lost 0; bases outside the gene matches: 27. The CDR3: CALGRPSEAWGIKLTSYTDKLIF. DNA of the CDR3: TGTGCTCTTGGGAGGCCTTCGGAGGCCTGGGGGATAAAGCTTACGTCCTACACCGATAAACTCATCTTT.

This clone turned up a few times. The TCRdb protein comes from a much larger clone and disagrees with this DNA's translation at residue 13, likely due to a read error; the protein given here is derived from the DNA. V gene TRDV1 combines with J gene TRDJ1, with 8 positions matching TRDD2. The J gene, absent from TCRdb, was called here by matching the DNA to germline. The germline V gene has CDR1 TSWWSYY and CDR2 QGS. The CDR3 consists of 18 residues. The CDR3 is CAIGEVFLRPGGPLKLIF. The CDR3 coding sequence is TGTGCTATTGGGGAAGTCTTCCTACGTCCGGGGGGGCCTCTTAAACTCATCTTT.

With regard to this clone: TCRdb records a much larger clone's protein for this DNA, with a difference at residue 4 that likely arises from a read error; the protein given is the translation of the DNA. This chain links TRDV1 with TRDJ3; possibly TRDD2 for D (5 bases). Germline matching of the DNA provided the J gene here, since TCRdb leaves it blank. The CDR3 covers 16 residues. The germline V and J ends were trimmed by 9 bases and 2 bases, with 14 bases remaining between them. Germline V CDR1 and CDR2: TSWWSYY, QGS. For the CDR3, the DNA is TGTGCTCTAACCCTACGGCACACCTGGGACACCCGACAGATGTTTTTC. It translates to CALTLRHTWDTRQMFF.

This clone was counted many times. This sequence joins TRDV2 and TRDJ1, with 10 bases lining up with TRDD3. The CDR3 is made up of 18 amino acids. V gave up 0 bases and J gave up 0 bases; unmatched junction bases: 9. Germline CDR1 and CDR2: GEAIGNYY and EKD. CDR3 sequence reads: CACDTLLGDNKYTDKLIF. The CDR3 nucleotides read TGTGCCTGTGACACCTTGCTGGGGGATAATAAGTACACCGATAAACTCATCTTT.

On this clone: This DNA translates differently at residue 7 from the TCRdb protein, which is that of a much larger clone; a read error is likely, and the protein shown is the DNA's own translation. The V gene is TRDV2, the J gene TRDJ1, with a weak D call TRDD2 (5 bases). TCRdb carries no J gene annotation; the J gene was assigned here by matching the DNA with germline. Germline lookup yields CDR1 GEAIGNYY and CDR2 EKD. This CDR3 comprises 14 residues. Deletions cut 0 bases from V and 4 bases from J, with 11 bases between. The CDR3 reads CACDTVPGNDKLIF. CDR3 coding DNA: TGTGCCTGTGACACCGTTCCTGGAAACGATAAACTCATCTTT.

This clone has a handful of counts. TCRdb's listed protein matches a much larger clone and diverges from this DNA's translation at residue 14, likely through a read error; the protein shown comes from the DNA. V gene TRDV3 combines with J gene TRDJ1; D unresolved. This CDR3 comprises 16 residues. The germline gives CDR1 TVYSNPD, CDR2 GDNSRS (reference sequence). The CDR3 sequence: CAFNRRRPLHTDKPIF. The CDR3 DNA reads as TGTGCCTTTAACCGACGTAGACCTCTCCATACCGATAAACCCATCTTT.

The V gene is TRDV1, the J gene TRDJ1, with 8 positions matching TRDD3. The J gene, left out of TCRdb, was set here by checking the DNA against germline. V lost 1 base, J lost 3 bases, and 19 bases stayed unmatched. CDR1 TSWWSYY and CDR2 QGS come from the germline V gene. The CDR3 totals 20 residues. The CDR3 DNA is TGTGCTCTTGGGGAACGGTACACCGCATACTGGGGGCGGCGCCCCGATAAACTCATCTTT. Its translation is CALGERYTAYWGRRPDKLIF.

This clone has more than one count but fewer than ten. TCRdb lists the protein of a much larger clone for this DNA, which differs at residue 8, so this is likely a read error; the protein given here is translated from the DNA itself. The rearrangement links TRDV3 to TRDJ1; D is possibly TRDD3 (8 bases). TCRdb carries no J gene annotation; the J gene was assigned here by matching the DNA with germline. Trimming removed 5 bases at V and 0 bases at J, with 34 bases between. Germline V gene data show CDR1 as TVYSNPD and CDR2 as GDNSRS (reference sequence). CDR3 length equals 20 residues. The CDR3 DNA reads as TGTGCCCTATTCCGCCTTCCTCAATGGGGGATGATGGCGGACACCGATAAACTCATCTTT. Amino acids: CALFRLPQWGMMADTDKLIF. Complete variable domain (other parts from reference TRDV3 and TRDJ1): CDKVTQSSPDQTVASGSEVVLLCTYDTVYSNPDLFWYRIRPDYSFQFVFYGDNSRSEGADFTQGRFSVKHILTQKAFHLVISPVRTEDSATYYCALFRLPQWGMMADTDKLIFGKGTRVTVEP.

Notes on this clone: TCRdb has a much larger clone's protein, which differs at residue 20 from the translation of this DNA, likely because of a read error; what is shown is the protein translated from the DNA. The CDR3 here is CALGELEGPTYANWGEYTDELIF. The DNA of the CDR3 is TGTGCTCTTGGGGAACTAGAAGGTCCTACGTATGCTAACTGGGGGGAGTACACCGATGAACTCATCTTT. J is TRDJ1 and V is TRDV1, with TRDD3 matching 8 bases. The J gene was not available in TCRdb and was assigned here by matching the DNA to germline segments. This CDR3 is built from 23 residues. Germline values: CDR1 TSWWSYY, CDR2 QGS.

On this clone itself: A single base is all that separates this from a far larger clone, so a read error is likely. Other nucleotide sequences from this sample produce the same CDR3. No call exists for the J gene, whereas the V gene is TRDV2. Germline CDR1 reads GEAIGNYY; CDR2 reads EKD. This CDR3 spans 23 amino acids. CDR3 nucleotide sequence: TGTGCCTGTGACACCGGTAAGCCGGTTGGACCTCCGACAGCACCACACAACACCGATAAACTCATCTTC. Its translation is CACDTGKPVGPPTAPHNTDKLIF.

Concerning this clone itself: The protein TCRdb gives is from a much larger clone and does not agree with this DNA's translation at residue 14, likely a read error; the protein shown here comes from the DNA. The rearrangement joins TRDV1 to TRDJ2, with 10 bases lining up with TRDD3. TCRdb is silent on the J gene; assignment here came from matching the DNA to germline. The CDR3 extends over 22 amino acids. Germline CDR1 TSWWSYY, CDR2 QGS. V lost 5 bases and J lost 1; bases outside the gene matches: 22. The CDR3 region has the DNA TGTGCTCTTGGGAGCAACCGGCCTTCCCCTTACTGGGGGATGATTTTGACAGCACAACTCTTCTTT. Its protein is CALGSNRPSPYWGMILTAQLFF.

This clone was counted between two and nine times. A far larger clone is off by one base, so a read error is likely. Other DNA sequences in the sample encode the same CDR3. The J segment was not called; the V segment is TRDV1; the table assigns TRDD3, which was not confirmed against the DNA. Germline values: CDR1 TSWWSYY, CDR2 QGS. The length of the CDR3 is 19 residues. The DNA of the CDR3 is TGTGCTCTTGGGGAACTTGTACTTCCTCCCGGATGGAACACCGATAAGCTCATCTTT. Its protein is CALGELVLPPGWNTDKLIF.

In regard to this clone: The protein TCRdb gives is from a much larger clone and does not agree with this DNA's translation at residue 5, likely a read error; the protein shown here comes from the DNA. The chain links TRDV2 to TRDJ1, with 8 nucleotides matching TRDD3. Here the J gene came from matching the DNA to germline, since TCRdb omits it. The ends lost 3 bases at V and 0 bases at J; junction bases unmatched: 17. The CDR3 loop spans 19 amino acids. The germline V gene has CDR1 GEAIGNYY and CDR2 EKD. The CDR3 loop is CACDPFFTRTGGYTDKLIF. For the CDR3, the DNA is TGTGCCTGTGACCCGTTCTTCACGCGTACTGGGGGCTACACCGATAAACTCATCTTT.

In the case of this clone: TCRdb's protein, taken from a much larger clone, differs from this DNA's translation at residue 16, likely owing to a read error; the protein displayed comes from the DNA. TRDV2 is the V gene, and the J gene was not called; TRDD3 is taken as the D call from the table, unchecked against the DNA. Germline CDR1 is GEAIGNYY and CDR2 is EKD. This CDR3 has 18 amino acids. This chain's CDR3 is CACDNLLGDTGVTDKPIF. CDR3 bases: TGTGCCTGTGACAATCTACTGGGGGATACGGGCGTGACCGATAAACCCATCTTT.

Only a few counts were recorded for this clone. This likely reflects a read error, since a far larger clone is one base away. This sample also contains other DNA sequences that code for the same CDR3. There is no J gene call, but TRDV1 is given as the V gene; TRDD3 reflects the table's D call only, with no check against the DNA. The CDR3 totals 19 residues. Looked up from germline, CDR1 is TSWWSYY and CDR2 is QGS. The CDR3: CALGERFLATGTHTDKLIF. As DNA, the CDR3 is TGTGCTCTTGGGGAACGGTTCCTGGCGACGGGGACCCACACCGATAAACTCATCTTC.

Remarks on this clone: The protein TCRdb gives is from a much larger clone and does not agree with this DNA's translation at residue 11, likely a read error; the protein shown here comes from the DNA. The chain carries TRDV1 and TRDJ1; 12 bases match TRDD3. TCRdb gives no J gene; it was assigned here by matching the DNA to germline. V lost 0 bases to trimming and J lost 0 bases; unmatched junction nucleotides: 23. Looked up from germline, CDR1 is TSWWSYY and CDR2 is QGS. The CDR3 has 24 residues. In nucleotides, the CDR3 is TGTGCTCTTGGGGAACTCTCGAACCCGAGAAGGTACTGGGGGATACTCCTGTACACCGATAAACTCATCTTT. Its protein product is CALGELSNPRRYWGILLYTDKLIF.